The 8 T cell receptor beta chains below all came from one sample that was sequenced in a study of neoadjuvant anti-PD-1 for oral cavity cancer. The table came from immunoSEQ multiplex PCR; TCRdb's copy has only in-frame clones and leaves some out. The table lists several thousand clones, roughly 70% of them singletons, with 2.5% to 3% in the top ten. The time point is: after neoadjuvant nivolumab, at surgical resection. The starting material was PBMCs, obtained after nivolumab (anti-PD-1) treatment. All receptors derive from a person between 40 and 80 years old with oral cavity squamous cell carcinoma.

This clone was counted a few times. This chain connects TRBV4-1 to TRBJ2-1; D ambiguous. The germline gives CDR1 MGHRA, CDR2 YSYEKL. CDR3 length: 14 amino acids. Between the trimmed V and J ends, which lost 4 bases and 9 bases, there was a span of 16 bases. CDR3 in DNA: TGCGCCAGCAGCCCCCAGGTGGGGTGGGGTGAGCAGTTCTTC. It yields the protein CASSPQVGWGEQFF.

This chain links TRBV5-4 with TRBJ2-7, with D perhaps being TRBD1 or TRBD2 (6 bases each). CDR1 and CDR2 from the germline V gene are SGHNT and YYREEE (reference sequence). The V gene lost 0 bases and the J gene lost 7 bases, with 11 bases spanning the gap. This CDR3 is built from 13 residues. The CDR3 nucleotides are TGTGCCAGCAGCTTGGATCAGGGGAGGGAGCAGTACTTC. Encoded protein: CASSLDQGREQYF.

The V and J genes are TRBV5-1 and TRBJ2-7; a possible D gene is TRBD2 (5 bases). The V gene lost 5 bases and the J gene lost 1 base, with 16 bases spanning the gap. The CDR3 spans 15 residues. From germline, CDR1 is SGHRS and CDR2 YFSETQ. CDR3 region: CASRVSSRTSYEQYF. Here the CDR3 DNA reads TGCGCCAGCAGAGTATCGAGCCGGACTTCCTACGAGCAGTACTTC.

The chain combines TRBV5-4 with TRBJ2-7; D ambiguous. V was shortened by 4 bases and J by 0 bases, with 14 bases between the two germline ends. There are 15 residues in the CDR3. Germline CDR1 SGHNT, CDR2 YYREEE (reference sequence). The DNA for the CDR3 is TGTGCCAGCAGCCCGGAAGTAGTCTCCTCCTACGAGCAGTACTTC. It is translated as CASSPEVVSSYEQYF.

The chain links TRBV29-1 to TRBJ2-5; TRBD2 agrees at 10 bases. With V trimmed by 5 bases and J by 3 bases, 6 bases remained unmatched. The CDR3 is 14 residues long. Germline assignment: CDR1 SQVTM and CDR2 ANQGSEA. This CDR3 is CSVSLAGAKETQYF. In nucleotides, the CDR3 is TGCAGCGTTAGCCTAGCGGGGGCTAAAGAGACCCAGTACTTC.

This rearrangement joins TRBV4-3 to TRBJ1-4; 9 bases map to TRBD1. The V gene end was trimmed by 1 base and the J gene end by 7 bases; junction bases not matched to a gene: 4. From germline, CDR1 is LGHNA and CDR2 YSLEER. This CDR3 is 15 amino acids long. CDR3 amino acids: CASSQAQGAAEKLFF. CDR3 in DNA: TGCGCCAGCAGCCAAGCACAGGGGGCTGCTGAAAAACTGTTTTTT.

The V call is TRBV29-1, the J call TRBJ2-4, with TRBD1 as a possible D gene (6 bases). The CDR3 has 14 residues. V lost 2 bases and J 0 bases, leaving 8 bases between the germline ends. The germline V gene has CDR1 SQVTM and CDR2 ANQGSEA. CDR3 sequence reads: CSVESGEAKNIQYF. The CDR3, as DNA: TGCAGCGTTGAATCAGGGGAAGCCAAAAACATTCAGTACTTC. The full variable domain, completed using reference TRBV29-1 and TRBJ2-4, is SAVISQKPSRDICQRGTSLTIQCQVDSQVTMMFWYRQQPGQSLTLIATANQGSEATYESGFVIDKFPISRPNLTFSTLTVSNMSPEDSSIYLCSVESGEAKNIQYFGAGTRLSVL.

The chain carries TRBV9 and TRBJ1-2; D perhaps matches TRBD1 (6 bases). The germline V gene has CDR1 SGDLS and CDR2 YYNGEE. This CDR3 region has 16 residues. Deletions cut 3 bases from V and 1 base from J, with 16 bases between. The CDR3 sequence: CASSEEPGHYNYGYTF. The CDR3, as DNA: TGTGCCAGCAGCGAGGAACCGGGACATTATAACTATGGCTACACCTTC.